This T cell receptor beta chain came from a study of radiotherapy plus CTLA-4 blockade in lung cancer. Overall study findings and caveats: Following radiotherapy plus ipilimumab, tumor-derived TCR clones expanded in the blood.

Of note for this clone: Its antigen is still unknown.

Those patients who had chemo-refractory metastatic non-small-cell lung cancer were given focal radiation along with CTLA-4 blockade through ipilimumab. Sequencing was performed with immunoSEQ multiplex PCR; in TCRdb, only in-frame clones are kept and a portion is missing. Of 60,000 to 70,000 clones listed, 79% were seen once; the top ten hold approximately 9.3%. The CDR3 sequence is 11 residues long. V was shortened by 5 bases and J by 5 bases, with 6 bases between the two germline ends. Germline V gene sequence: CDR1 SGHAT, CDR2 FQNNGV. Source: peripheral blood, taken from a patient treated with radiotherapy plus ipilimumab. The TCR was taken from a human donor with non-small cell lung cancer who had a complete response to radiotherapy plus ipilimumab. The chain links TRBV11-2 to TRBJ2-5; D is unclear. The CDR3 DNA follows: TGTGCCAGCAGCCCCGGTGAGACCCAGTACTTC. Its translation is CASSPGETQYF. Full variable domain (remainder filled in from reference TRBV11-2 and TRBJ2-5): EAGVAQSPRYKIIEKRQSVAFWCNPISGHATLYWYQQILGQGPKLLIQFQNNGVVDDSQLPKDRFSAERLKGVDSTLKIQPAKLEDSAVYLCASSPGETQYFGPGTRLLVL.